Described below is a single T cell receptor beta chain sequence and its context. Its specificity is unknown. A junction end diverges from the germline sequence, so it may reflect a read error. The CDR3 sequence is 16 residues long. Germline loops: CDR1 SGHRS, CDR2 YFSETQ. These data are taken from a study of post-analysis software for immune sequencing data. Broader study findings: When patients were compared with controls, four to six TRBV segments were more frequent, TRBV5-6, TRBV5-1 and TRBV20-1 among them. Patients with multiple sclerosis recorded significantly lower normalized Chao1 diversity than controls, the study found.

Unique molecular identifiers were carried by the TCR beta cDNA libraries. It was from roughly 1.1 to 9.2 million T cells that some 500,000 cDNA molecules came. TCRdb fed the PCR reads into MiXCR, producing one record per CDR3 protein. The profile shows some 260,000 distinct CDR3 sequences, just over 35% of them singletons. The sequenced sample was blood. The TCR comes from a girl aged 5 to 17 with multiple sclerosis. V gene TRBV5-1 combines with J gene TRBJ2-5; TRBD2 matches at 8 bases. The CDR3 loop reads CASGLGGSGKRETQYF. The CDR3 DNA follows: TGCGCCAGCGGCTTGGGCGGTAGCGGGAAGAGAGAGACCCAGTACTTC.